A single sample gave rise to the 30 T cell receptor beta chains below, sequenced in a study of T cells in Graves' hyperthyroidism and ophthalmopathy. The investigators amplified TCR beta CDR3 regions from RNA transcripts. During a first-round RT-PCR of the TCR CDR3, the HTBI primer set was used. TCRdb re-derived calls from the multiplex PCR reads in MiXCR, one entry per CDR3 protein. Here the sample spans more than 550,000 distinct CDR3 sequences, under 20% being singletons. Sequencing was performed on blood. These receptors were collected from a woman aged 45-65 years with Graves' hyperthyroidism that later progressed to Graves' ophthalmopathy.

This clonotype has more than one count but fewer than ten. J is TRBJ2-4 and V is TRBV6-4; a weak D match, TRBD1 (5 bases). This CDR3 has 15 residues. Trimming removed 5 bases at V and 1 base at J, with 12 bases between. Germline CDR1 MRHNA, CDR2 SNTAGT. The CDR3 DNA is TGTGCCAGCAGTTCCCAAGCAGGGGCCAAAAACATTCAGTACTTC. Its translation: CASSSQAGAKNIQYF.

This sequence joins TRBV6-1 and TRBJ2-7; TRBD2 matches at 14 bases. Germline CDR1 is MNHNS and CDR2 is SASEGT. The CDR3 is 16 residues long. J was trimmed by 7 bases and V by 6 bases; bases with no gene match: 11. Here the CDR3 DNA reads TGTGCCAGCAGCTTTGCCGGGACTAGCGGGGGAGGGGAGCAGTACTTC. This encodes CASSFAGTSGGGEQYF.

This clonotype was found many times. The chain is built from TRBV6-5 and TRBJ1-1; D unresolved. V shed 0 bases and J shed 1 base, with 9 bases lying between them. This CDR3 region has 15 residues. Germline V gene sequence: CDR1 MNHEY, CDR2 SVGAGI. CDR3 coding DNA: TGTGCCAGCAGTTACTCGGGTCGGAGGAACACTGAAGCTTTCTTT. Its protein product is CASSYSGRRNTEAFF.

This sequence joins TRBV19 and TRBJ1-5; the D gene is possibly TRBD1 (5 bases). Trimming took off 10 bases at V and 6 bases at J, with 22 bases between the two ends. The CDR3 contains 15 residues. Per germline, CDR1 LNHDA and CDR2 SQIVND (reference sequence). The CDR3: CATQTASSGFQPQHF. The DNA of the CDR3 is TGTGCCACCCAGACAGCGAGTAGCGGTTTTCAGCCCCAGCATTTT.

The chain links TRBV20-1 to TRBJ1-1; D not certain. This CDR3 has 12 amino acids. V was clipped by 5 bases and J by 3 bases, with 10 bases between them. Germline V gene lookup returns CDR1 DFQATT and CDR2 SNEGSKA (reference sequence). The CDR3 DNA is TGCAGTGCTCTAGGGTCATACACTGAAGCTTTCTTT. This gives the protein CSALGSYTEAFF.

This clonotype occurred many times. The chain joins TRBV9 to TRBJ2-1; the D is unclear. V was pared by 7 bases and J by 8 bases, with 13 bases between. The CDR3 totals 12 residues. Germline CDR1 is SGDLS and CDR2 is YYNGEE. The CDR3 region is CASGRVDYEQFF. Written as DNA, the CDR3 is TGTGCCAGCGGTAGGGTTGACTATGAGCAGTTCTTC.

Comment on this clonotype: At one of its ends the junction is not consistent with the germline gene, which may arise from a read error. This chain links TRBV3-1 with TRBJ2-3; tentative D call: TRBD1 (5 bases). The germline gives CDR1 LGHDT, CDR2 YNNKEL (reference sequence). CDR3 length: 12 residues. CDR3 in amino acids: CASSTTSGSQSF. Written as DNA, the CDR3 is TGTGCCAGCAGCACTACCTCAGGGTCCCAGTCTTTT.

This clonotype was seen at least ten times. V and J are TRBV5-1 and TRBJ2-1, with D possibly matching TRBD1 (5 bases). The V gene lost 3 bases and the J gene lost 4 bases, with 17 bases spanning the gap. Germline V CDR1 and CDR2: SGHRS, YFSETQ. The CDR3 length is 16 residues. CDR3 coding DNA: TGCGCCAGCAGCTCCAACCACGGTGACAGATACAATGAGCAGTTCTTC. Translated, it gives CASSSNHGDRYNEQFF.

This clonotype was found many times. V is TRBV7-9 and J is TRBJ2-1, with no clear D. V was clipped by 6 bases and J by 6 bases, with 15 bases between them. The CDR3 runs to 14 residues. Per germline, CDR1 SEHNR and CDR2 FQNEAQ (reference sequence). This CDR3 is CASRNTRASNEQFF. CDR3 bases: TGTGCCAGCAGGAACACCCGGGCCAGCAATGAGCAGTTCTTC.

At least ten counts were recorded for this clonotype. This sequence joins TRBV12-3 or TRBV12-4 and TRBJ1-5; D ambiguous. Trimming removed 7 bases from V and 4 bases from J, with 17 bases in between. This CDR3 has 15 residues. The CDR3 sequence is CASTLGLSANQPQHF. CDR3 bases: TGTGCCAGCACCTTAGGCCTCAGTGCTAATCAGCCCCAGCATTTT.

The gene calls are TRBV5-1 and TRBJ2-3; the match to TRBD1 covers 9 bases. Germline CDR1 SGHRS, CDR2 YFSETQ. V lost 1 base to trimming and J lost 3 bases; unmatched junction nucleotides: 3. The CDR3 extends over 15 amino acids. The CDR3 sequence: CASSLTGGATDTQYF. CDR3 sequence (DNA): TGCGCCAGCAGCTTGACAGGGGGCGCGACAGATACGCAGTATTTT. The whole variable domain, filled in from reference TRBV5-1 and TRBJ2-3, reads KAGVTQTPRYLIKTRGQQVTLSCSPISGHRSVSWYQQTPGQGLQFLFEYFSETQRNKGNFPGRFSGRQFSNSRSEMNVSTLELGDSALYLCASSLTGGATDTQYFGPGTRLTVL.

This clonotype was detected ten times or more. V gene TRBV29-1 combines with J gene TRBJ1-1; no reliable D call. CDR3 size: 14 residues. V lost 3 bases and J lost 1, with 12 bases in between. Germline V gene sequence: CDR1 SQVTM, CDR2 ANQGSEA. The CDR3 protein is CSVEPRPSNTEAFF. The CDR3 nucleotides are TGCAGCGTTGAGCCTAGGCCATCGAACACTGAAGCTTTCTTT.

The V and J genes are TRBV20-1 and TRBJ1-5, with 7 bases matching TRBD1. The CDR3 is 12 residues long. V lost 8 bases to trimming and J lost 2 bases; unmatched junction nucleotides: 3. Germline CDR1 reads DFQATT; CDR2 reads SNEGSKA (reference sequence). Here the CDR3 DNA reads TGCAGTTTCGACAGGGGCAATCAGCCCCAGCATTTT. Its protein product is CSFDRGNQPQHF.

This clonotype occurred many times. The V and J genes are TRBV7-8 and TRBJ2-5; TRBD1 matches 7 bases. Germline V gene lookup returns CDR1 SGHVS and CDR2 FQNEAQ. V shed 5 bases, J shed 2 bases, and the junction held 5 bases outside the gene matches. CDR3 length: 14 amino acids. CDR3 in DNA: TGTGCCAGCAGCGTCCGGGACAGACAAGAGACCCAGTACTTC. Its protein product is CASSVRDRQETQYF.

In this sample, this clonotype turned up a few times. The chain joins TRBV9 to TRBJ2-7, with D unclear. Germline V CDR1 and CDR2: SGDLS, YYNGEE. The length of the CDR3 is 15 residues. Trimming shortened V by 4 bases and J by 1 base, and 15 bases separated the two germline ends. The DNA for the CDR3 is TGTGCCAGCAGCCCCGGCCGCCAAAGTTCCTACGAGCAGTACTTC. Protein product: CASSPGRQSSYEQYF.

This clonotype was seen a handful of times. The V and J genes are TRBV19 and TRBJ1-2; 9 nucleotides agree with TRBD1. After removal of 6 bases from V and 5 bases from J, the junction contained 7 bases not matched to a gene. This CDR3 contains 14 residues. Germline V CDR1 and CDR2: LNHDA, SQIVND (reference sequence). The CDR3 protein is CASRRDRVNYGYTF. CDR3 nucleotide sequence: TGTGCCAGTAGGAGGGACAGGGTGAATTATGGCTACACCTTC.

This clonotype was seen a few times. V is TRBV7-3 and J is TRBJ1-2; TRBD1 might be the D (6 bases). The CDR3 consists of 17 residues. Germline CDR1 and CDR2: SGHTA and FQGTGA. V gave up 1 base and J gave up 2 bases, with 17 bases separating them. Written as DNA, the CDR3 is TGTGCCAGCAGCTTAAAAAGACAGGACTATGAAAACTATGGCTACACCTTC. As protein: CASSLKRQDYENYGYTF.

The chain carries TRBV6-1 and TRBJ2-7; the D gene is possibly TRBD1 (5 bases). The length of the CDR3 is 12 residues. V shed 8 bases and J shed 0 bases, with 8 bases lying between them. The germline CDR1 and CDR2 sequences are MNHNS and SASEGT. The CDR3 region is CASGAPSYEQYF. The DNA of the CDR3 is TGTGCCAGCGGGGCCCCCTCCTACGAGCAGTACTTC.

This clonotype has more than one count but fewer than ten. This chain uses TRBV24-1 with TRBJ2-3, with 7 bases that match TRBD2. The CDR3 totals 15 residues. CDR1 is KGHDR and CDR2 is SFDVKD in the germline V gene. J lost 4 bases, V lost 3 bases, and 6 bases had no gene match. CDR3 DNA sequence: TGTGCCACCAGTGATCCGCTAGCGGCCCCAGATACGCAGTATTTT. Translating it yields CATSDPLAAPDTQYF.

This clonotype was detected ten times or more. V and J are TRBV28 and TRBJ2-2; TRBD1 might be the D (6 bases). This CDR3 is 15 amino acids long. V lost 3 bases, J lost 8 bases, and 16 bases lay in between. The germline CDR1 and CDR2 sequences are MDHEN and SYDVKM. The CDR3, as DNA: TGTGCCAGCAGTTTTTCGATCACCGGGACAGGGGAGCTGTTTTTT. Its translation is CASSFSITGTGELFF.

The chain uses TRBV12-3 or TRBV12-4 and TRBJ2-6; D might be TRBD2 (5 bases). This CDR3 is built from 15 residues. V lost 5 bases and J 1 base, leaving 9 bases between the germline ends. CDR3 DNA: TGTGCCAGCAGTCGAACGGGGTCTGGGGCCAACGTCCTGACTTTC. The encoded protein is CASSRTGSGANVLTF.

The chain recombines TRBV10-3 with TRBJ1-3; D remains ambiguous. Trimming shortened V by 0 bases and J by 0 bases, and 6 bases separated the two germline ends. This CDR3 is built from 15 residues. Per the germline V gene, CDR1 is ENHRY and CDR2 is SYGVKD. As DNA, the CDR3 is TGTGCCATCAGTGAGTCGCCGGTCTCTGGAAACACCATATATTTT. It codes for CAISESPVSGNTIYF.

The rearrangement uses TRBV4-1 and TRBJ1-2; the D is unclear. The CDR3 extends over 16 amino acids. Germline CDR1 and CDR2: MGHRA and YSYEKL. The ends were cut back, 0 bases at V and 4 bases at J, with 15 bases in the middle. CDR3 in DNA: TGCGCCAGCAGCCAAGATTCGCTAGAATCAGCCTATGGCTACACCTTC. Its protein is CASSQDSLESAYGYTF.

This clonotype came up a few times. The V gene is TRBV20-1, the J gene TRBJ1-6; D is unclear. From germline, CDR1 is DFQATT and CDR2 SNEGSKA (reference sequence). V lost 0 bases to trimming and J lost 4 bases, with 16 bases between them. This CDR3 is built from 17 residues. CDR3 sequence reads: CSARDTRSGPYNSPLHF. The CDR3 region has the DNA TGCAGTGCTAGAGATACCAGATCGGGTCCTTATAATTCACCCCTCCACTTT.

The table lists this clonotype with many counts. The rearrangement uses TRBV2 and TRBJ1-1, with 7 bases that match TRBD1. V lost 7 bases to trimming and J lost 7 bases; unmatched junction nucleotides: 6. Looked up from germline, CDR1 is SNHLY and CDR2 is FYNNEI. CDR3 length: 12 amino acids. Written as DNA, the CDR3 is TGTGCCAGCAAAACAGGGGAGGATGAAGCTTTCTTT. Translating it yields CASKTGEDEAFF.

The chain uses TRBV3-1 and TRBJ1-5; TRBD1 aligns across 7 bases. The CDR3 runs to 15 residues. CDR1 LGHDT and CDR2 YNNKEL come from the germline V gene (reference sequence). Trimming removed 4 bases from V and 4 bases from J; junction bases left unmatched: 7. The DNA of the CDR3 is TGTGCCAGCAGCCTTTCAGGACAGGTTAATCAGCCCCAGCATTTT. It is translated as CASSLSGQVNQPQHF.

This clonotype was found a few times. The CDR3 here is CSARPVTVFMSQPQHF. The DNA for the CDR3 is TGCAGTGCTAGACCCGTAACGGTTTTCATGAGTCAGCCCCAGCATTTT. This rearrangement joins TRBV20-1 to TRBJ1-5; D is unclear. Germline V lookup: CDR1 DFQATT, CDR2 SNEGSKA (reference sequence). V was shortened by 2 bases and J by 6 bases, with 20 bases between the two germline ends. This CDR3 region has 16 residues.

The CDR3: CSARQGAQPQHF. Written as DNA, the CDR3 is TGCAGTGCAAGACAGGGGGCTCAGCCCCAGCATTTT. The chain uses TRBV20-1 and TRBJ1-5; TRBD1 agrees at 10 bases. This CDR3 contains 12 residues. The germline V gene encodes CDR1 DFQATT and CDR2 SNEGSKA (reference sequence). Trimming at V came to 6 bases and at J to 6 bases, leaving 2 bases not matched to a gene.

Ten or more counts support this clonotype. CDR3 sequence: CASSLLDYEQYF. CDR3 coding DNA: TGCGCCAGCAGCTTGTTGGACTACGAGCAGTACTTC. The chain links TRBV5-1 to TRBJ2-7; D remains ambiguous. The CDR3 contains 12 residues. Germline assignment: CDR1 SGHRS and CDR2 YFSETQ. The germline V and J ends were trimmed by 1 base and 3 bases, with 5 bases remaining between them.

The chain links TRBV7-6 to TRBJ2-2, with D perhaps TRBD2 (5 bases). V was trimmed by 5 bases and J by 7 bases, leaving 20 bases between them. Germline V gene sequence: CDR1 SGHVS, CDR2 FNYEAQ. This CDR3 spans 16 amino acids. CDR3 bases: TGTGCCAGCAGCCGAGAGGGCAGGACCGCCGGCGGGGAGCTGTTTTTT. This sequence encodes CASSREGRTAGGELFF.